This entry features one T cell receptor beta chain sequence. Some clones are missing from TCRdb's copy, which holds only in-frame ones; the method was immunoSEQ multiplex PCR. Counted here are fewer than 300,000 clones, approximately 86% occurring once; the ten biggest clones make up approximately 9.8%. The germline V gene encodes CDR1 SGDLS and CDR2 YYNGEE. The CDR3 totals 13 residues. Trimming took 4 bases from V and 6 from J, leaving 13 bases between them. The sample belongs to a study of blood T cell repertoires in COVID-19. Study details: The study drew acute and convalescent COVID-19 samples from the United States, Italy and Spain.

Source material: peripheral blood. The sequence was obtained from a man aged 35-49 years who had recovered from COVID-19. The chain recombines TRBV9 with TRBJ1-1; D call uncertain. CDR3 residues: CASSPDISAEAFF. DNA of the CDR3: TGTGCCAGCAGCCCCGACATCTCTGCTGAAGCTTTCTTT.